This T cell receptor (beta chain) was obtained from a study of control samples from healthy donors and cancer patients. The V and J ends lost 1 base and 5 bases respectively, with 18 bases between them. The CDR3 contains 17 residues. In germline, CDR1 is SGHDT, CDR2 YYEEEE. Using immunoSEQ multiplex PCR, the repertoire was profiled, and TCRdb retains in-frame clones only, with some absent. This sample yields approximately 88,000 clones, of which roughly 92% are seen a single time; 0.92% belongs to the top ten. This rearrangement joins TRBV5-6 to TRBJ1-4; possibly TRBD1 for D (6 bases). The clonotype comes from a woman aged 25 to 39 in good health. The sample was blood. DNA of the CDR3: TGTGCCAGCAGCTTGTACGCAGGGGTAGGGGAAAATGAAAAACTGTTTTTT. It translates to CASSLYAGVGENEKLFF.